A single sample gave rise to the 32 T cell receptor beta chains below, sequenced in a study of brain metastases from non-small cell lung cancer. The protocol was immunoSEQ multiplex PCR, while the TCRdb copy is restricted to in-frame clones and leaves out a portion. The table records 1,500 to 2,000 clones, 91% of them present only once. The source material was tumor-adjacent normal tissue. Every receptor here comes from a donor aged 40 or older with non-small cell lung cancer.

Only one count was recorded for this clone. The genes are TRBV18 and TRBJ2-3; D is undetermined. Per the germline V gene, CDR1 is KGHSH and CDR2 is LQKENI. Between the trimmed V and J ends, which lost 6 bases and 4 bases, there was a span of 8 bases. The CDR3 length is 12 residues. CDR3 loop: CASSTGPDTQYF. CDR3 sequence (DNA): TGTGCCAGCTCTACTGGTCCAGATACGCAGTATTTT.

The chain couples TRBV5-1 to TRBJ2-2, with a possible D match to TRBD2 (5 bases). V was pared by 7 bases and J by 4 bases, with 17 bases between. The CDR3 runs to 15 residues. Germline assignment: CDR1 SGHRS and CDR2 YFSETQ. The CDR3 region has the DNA TGCGCCAGCCTGCTATCGGTTGGGAGCACCGGGGAGCTGTTTTTT. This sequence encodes CASLLSVGSTGELFF. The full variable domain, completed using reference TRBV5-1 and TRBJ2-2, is KAGVTQTPRYLIKTRGQQVTLSCSPISGHRSVSWYQQTPGQGLQFLFEYFSETQRNKGNFPGRFSGRQFSNSRSEMNVSTLELGDSALYLCASLLSVGSTGELFFGEGSRLTVL.

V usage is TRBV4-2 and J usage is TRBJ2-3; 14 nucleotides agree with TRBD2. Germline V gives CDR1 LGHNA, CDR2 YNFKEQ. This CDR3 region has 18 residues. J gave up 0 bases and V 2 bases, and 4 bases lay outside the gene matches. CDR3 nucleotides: TGTGCCAGCAGCCAACGGACTAGCGGGGGGTCTAGCACAGATACGCAGTATTTT. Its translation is CASSQRTSGGSSTDTQYF.

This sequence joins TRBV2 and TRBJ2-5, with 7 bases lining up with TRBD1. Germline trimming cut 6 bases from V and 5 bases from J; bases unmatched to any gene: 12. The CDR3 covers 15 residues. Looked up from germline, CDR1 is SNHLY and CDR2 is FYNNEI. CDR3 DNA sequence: TGTGCCAGCAGGAGACAGGGCATGGGTGGGGAGACCCAGTACTTC. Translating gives CASRRQGMGGETQYF.

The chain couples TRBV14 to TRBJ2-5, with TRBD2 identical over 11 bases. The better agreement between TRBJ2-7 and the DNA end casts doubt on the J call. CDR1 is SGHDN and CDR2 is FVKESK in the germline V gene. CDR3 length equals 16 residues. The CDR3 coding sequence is TGTGCCAGCAGCCCGGGACTAGCGGTGGTAGGCTACGAGCAGTACTTC. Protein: CASSPGLAVVGYEQYF.

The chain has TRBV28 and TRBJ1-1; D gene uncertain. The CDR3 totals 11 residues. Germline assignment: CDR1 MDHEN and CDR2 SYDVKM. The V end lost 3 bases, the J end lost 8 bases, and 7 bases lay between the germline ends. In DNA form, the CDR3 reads TGTGCCAGCAGTTTCTCAATGGAAGCTTTCTTT. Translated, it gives CASSFSMEAFF.

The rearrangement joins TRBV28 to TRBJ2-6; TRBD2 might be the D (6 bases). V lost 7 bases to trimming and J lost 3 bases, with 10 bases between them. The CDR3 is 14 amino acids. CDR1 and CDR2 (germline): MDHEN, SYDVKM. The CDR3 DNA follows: TGTGCCAGCATGCGGGGCGGTGGGGCCAACGTCCTGACTTTC. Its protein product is CASMRGGGANVLTF. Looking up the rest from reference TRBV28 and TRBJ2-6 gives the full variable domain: DVKVTQSSRYLVKRTGEKVFLECVQDMDHENMFWYRQDPGLGLRLIYFSYDVKMKEKGDIPEGYSVSREKKERFSLILESASTNQTSMYLCASMRGGGANVLTFGAGSRLTVL.

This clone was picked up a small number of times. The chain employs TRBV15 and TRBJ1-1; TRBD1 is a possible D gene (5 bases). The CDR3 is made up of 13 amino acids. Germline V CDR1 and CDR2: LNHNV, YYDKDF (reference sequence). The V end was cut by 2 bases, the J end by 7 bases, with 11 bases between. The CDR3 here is CATSRTTGIEAFF. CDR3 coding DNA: TGTGCCACCAGCAGAACTACAGGCATTGAAGCTTTCTTT.

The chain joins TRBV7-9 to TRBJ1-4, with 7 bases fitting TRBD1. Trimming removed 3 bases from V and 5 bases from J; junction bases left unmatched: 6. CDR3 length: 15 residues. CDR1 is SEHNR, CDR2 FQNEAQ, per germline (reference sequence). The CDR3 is CASSFPTGENEKLFF. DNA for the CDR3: TGTGCCAGCAGCTTCCCTACAGGGGAAAATGAAAAACTGTTTTTT.

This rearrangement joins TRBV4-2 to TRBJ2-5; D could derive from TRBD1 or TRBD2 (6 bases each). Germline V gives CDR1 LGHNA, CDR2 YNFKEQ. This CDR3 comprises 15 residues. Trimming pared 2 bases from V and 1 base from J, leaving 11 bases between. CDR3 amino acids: CASSQSQGGQETQYF. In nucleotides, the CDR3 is TGTGCCAGCAGCCAATCACAGGGAGGCCAAGAGACCCAGTACTTC.

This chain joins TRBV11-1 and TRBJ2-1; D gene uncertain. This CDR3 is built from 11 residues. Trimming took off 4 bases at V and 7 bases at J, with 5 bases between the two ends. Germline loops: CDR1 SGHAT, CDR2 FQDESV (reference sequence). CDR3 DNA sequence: TGTGCCAGCAGCTCGCGGAATGAGCAGTTCTTC. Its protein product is CASSSRNEQFF.

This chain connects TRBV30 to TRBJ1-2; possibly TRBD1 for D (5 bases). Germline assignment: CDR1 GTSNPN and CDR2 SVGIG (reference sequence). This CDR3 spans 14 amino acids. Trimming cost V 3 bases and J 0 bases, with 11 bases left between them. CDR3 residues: CAWSRDLTNYGYTF. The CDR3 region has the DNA TGTGCCTGGAGCCGGGACCTGACTAACTATGGCTACACCTTC.

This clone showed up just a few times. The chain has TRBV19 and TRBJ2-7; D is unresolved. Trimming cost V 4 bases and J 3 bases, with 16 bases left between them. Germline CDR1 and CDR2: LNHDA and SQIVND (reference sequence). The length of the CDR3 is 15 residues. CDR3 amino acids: CASSTLNLGNYEQYF. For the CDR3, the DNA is TGTGCCAGTAGTACCCTCAATCTAGGGAACTACGAGCAGTACTTC.

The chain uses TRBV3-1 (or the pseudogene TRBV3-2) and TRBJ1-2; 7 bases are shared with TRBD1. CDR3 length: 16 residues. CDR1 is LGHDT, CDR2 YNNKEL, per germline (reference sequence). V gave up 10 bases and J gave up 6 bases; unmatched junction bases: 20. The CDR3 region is CATQGRGDRDLHGYTF. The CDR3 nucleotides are TGTGCCACCCAGGGGCGGGGAGACAGGGACTTACATGGCTACACCTTC.

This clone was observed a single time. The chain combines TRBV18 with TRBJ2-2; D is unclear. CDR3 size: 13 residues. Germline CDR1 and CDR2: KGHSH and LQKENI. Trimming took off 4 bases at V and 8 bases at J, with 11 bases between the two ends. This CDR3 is CASSLGPVGELFF. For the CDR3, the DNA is TGTGCCAGCTCACTGGGCCCAGTGGGGGAGCTGTTTTTT.

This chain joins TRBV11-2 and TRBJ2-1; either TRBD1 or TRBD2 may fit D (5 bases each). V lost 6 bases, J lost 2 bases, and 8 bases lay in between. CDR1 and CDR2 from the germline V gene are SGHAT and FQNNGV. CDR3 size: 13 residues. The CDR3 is CASRWDPYNEQFF. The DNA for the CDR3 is TGTGCCAGCAGGTGGGACCCCTACAATGAGCAGTTCTTC.

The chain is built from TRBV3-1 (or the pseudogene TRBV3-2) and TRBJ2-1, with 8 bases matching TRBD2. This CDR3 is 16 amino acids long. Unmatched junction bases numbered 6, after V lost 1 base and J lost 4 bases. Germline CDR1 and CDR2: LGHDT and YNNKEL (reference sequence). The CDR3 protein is CASSQAGTRIYNEQFF. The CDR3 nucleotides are TGTGCCAGCAGCCAAGCGGGGACTAGGATATACAATGAGCAGTTCTTC.

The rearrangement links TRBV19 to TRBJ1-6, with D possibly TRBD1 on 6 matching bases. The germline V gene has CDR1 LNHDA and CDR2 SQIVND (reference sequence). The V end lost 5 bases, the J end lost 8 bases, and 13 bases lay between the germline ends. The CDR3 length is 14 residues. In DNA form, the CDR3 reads TGTGCCAGTAGTGAGCGGACAGAATATTCACCCCTCCACTTT. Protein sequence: CASSERTEYSPLHF.

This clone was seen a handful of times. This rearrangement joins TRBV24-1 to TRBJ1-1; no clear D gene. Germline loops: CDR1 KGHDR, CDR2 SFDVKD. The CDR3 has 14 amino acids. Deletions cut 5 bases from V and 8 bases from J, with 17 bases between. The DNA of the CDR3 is TGTGCCACCAGTGCTCCCTCCTTTGGCGGAGAAGCTTTCTTT. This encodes CATSAPSFGGEAFF.

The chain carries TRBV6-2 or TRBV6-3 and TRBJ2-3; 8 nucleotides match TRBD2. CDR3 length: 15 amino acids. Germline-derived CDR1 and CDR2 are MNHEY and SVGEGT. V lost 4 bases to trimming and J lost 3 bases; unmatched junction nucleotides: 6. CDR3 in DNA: TGTGCCAGCAGTTTGTTAGCGGGACCTACAGATACGCAGTATTTT. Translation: CASSLLAGPTDTQYF.

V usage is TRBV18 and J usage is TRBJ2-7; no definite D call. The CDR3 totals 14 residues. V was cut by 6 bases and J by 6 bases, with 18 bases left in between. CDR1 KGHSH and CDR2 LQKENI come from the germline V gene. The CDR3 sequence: CASSGSQLPAEQYF. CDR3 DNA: TGTGCCAGCTCGGGCAGTCAGTTGCCCGCCGAGCAGTACTTC.

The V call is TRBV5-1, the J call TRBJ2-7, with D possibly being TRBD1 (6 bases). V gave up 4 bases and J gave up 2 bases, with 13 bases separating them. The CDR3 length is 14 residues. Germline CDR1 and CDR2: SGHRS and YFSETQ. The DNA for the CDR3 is TGCGCCAGCAGCGGACGACAGGAGGCCTACGAGCAGTACTTC. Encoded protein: CASSGRQEAYEQYF.

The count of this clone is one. CDR3 DNA sequence: TGTGCCAGCAGTTCGGCCCCTTTGAAGGGCGAGGCTTTCTTT. As protein: CASSSAPLKGEAFF. This sequence joins TRBV6-2 or TRBV6-3 and TRBJ1-1; D is unclear. The V end was cut by 4 bases, the J end by 11 bases, with 20 bases between. This CDR3 has 14 residues. Germline-derived CDR1 and CDR2 are MNHEY and SVGEGT.

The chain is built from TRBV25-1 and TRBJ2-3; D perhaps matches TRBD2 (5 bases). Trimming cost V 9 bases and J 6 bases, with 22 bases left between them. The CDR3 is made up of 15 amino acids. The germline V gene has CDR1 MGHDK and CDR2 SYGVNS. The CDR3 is CARRRGCPPRDTQYF. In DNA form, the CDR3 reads TGTGCCAGGCGTCGGGGTTGTCCCCCACGGGATACGCAGTATTTT.

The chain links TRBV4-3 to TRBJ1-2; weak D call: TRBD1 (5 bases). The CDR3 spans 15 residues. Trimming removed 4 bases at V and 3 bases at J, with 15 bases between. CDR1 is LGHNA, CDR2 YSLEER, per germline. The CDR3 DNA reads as TGCGCCAGCAGCCTTCTTCCGACAGCCGACTATGGCTACACCTTC. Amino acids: CASSLLPTADYGYTF.

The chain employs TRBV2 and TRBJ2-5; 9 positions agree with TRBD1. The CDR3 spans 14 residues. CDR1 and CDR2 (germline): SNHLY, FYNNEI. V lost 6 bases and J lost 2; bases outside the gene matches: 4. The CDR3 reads CASRGQGRQETQYF. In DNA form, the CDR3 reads TGTGCCAGCAGAGGACAGGGGAGGCAAGAGACCCAGTACTTC.

The CDR3 sequence is CASSRQGGNEQFF. The CDR3 nucleotides are TGTGCCAGCAGCCGCCAGGGTGGGAATGAGCAGTTCTTC. The chain couples TRBV5-4 to TRBJ2-1, with D possibly being TRBD1 (5 bases). From germline, CDR1 is SGHNT and CDR2 YYREEE (reference sequence). Trimming stripped 4 bases from V and 7 bases from J, with 12 bases between. The CDR3 totals 13 residues. Supplemented by reference TRBV5-4 and TRBJ2-1, the full variable domain reads ETGVTQSPTHLIKTRGQQVTLRCSSQSGHNTVSWYQQALGQGPQFIFQYYREEENGRGNFPPRFSGLQFPNYSSELNVNALELDDSALYLCASSRQGGNEQFFGPGTRLTVL.

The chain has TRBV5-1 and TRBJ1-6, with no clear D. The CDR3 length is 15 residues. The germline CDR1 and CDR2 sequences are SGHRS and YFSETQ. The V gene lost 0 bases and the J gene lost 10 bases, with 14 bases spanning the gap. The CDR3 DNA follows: TGCGCCAGCAGCTTGGCCAGGAATCTTCTGTCACCCCTCCACTTT. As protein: CASSLARNLLSPLHF.

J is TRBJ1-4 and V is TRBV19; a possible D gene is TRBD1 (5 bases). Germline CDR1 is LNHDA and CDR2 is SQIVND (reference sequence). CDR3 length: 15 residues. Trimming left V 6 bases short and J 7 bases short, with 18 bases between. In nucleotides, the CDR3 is TGTGCCAGTAGACCCCGGGGGGGTGGTGCTGAAAAACTGTTTTTT. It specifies CASRPRGGGAEKLFF.

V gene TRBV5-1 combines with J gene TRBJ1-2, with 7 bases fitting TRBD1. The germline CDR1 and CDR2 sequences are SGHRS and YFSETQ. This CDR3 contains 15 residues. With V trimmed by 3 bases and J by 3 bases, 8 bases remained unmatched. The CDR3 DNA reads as TGCGCCAGCAGCTCGGGAAACACAGGGGACTATGGCTACACCTTC. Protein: CASSSGNTGDYGYTF. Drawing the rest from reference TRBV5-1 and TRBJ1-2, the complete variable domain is KAGVTQTPRYLIKTRGQQVTLSCSPISGHRSVSWYQQTPGQGLQFLFEYFSETQRNKGNFPGRFSGRQFSNSRSEMNVSTLELGDSALYLCASSSGNTGDYGYTFGSGTRLTVV.

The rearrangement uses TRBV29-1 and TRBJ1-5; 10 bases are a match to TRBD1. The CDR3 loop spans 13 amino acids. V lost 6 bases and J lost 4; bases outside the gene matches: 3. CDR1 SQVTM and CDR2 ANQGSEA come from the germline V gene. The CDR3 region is CSVGQGINQPQHF. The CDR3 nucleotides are TGCAGCGTGGGACAGGGGATAAATCAGCCCCAGCATTTT.

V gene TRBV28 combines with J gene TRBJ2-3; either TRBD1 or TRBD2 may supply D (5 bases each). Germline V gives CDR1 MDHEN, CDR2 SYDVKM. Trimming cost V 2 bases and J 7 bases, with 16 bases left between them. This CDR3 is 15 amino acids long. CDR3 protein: CASSLGRDPIHTQYF. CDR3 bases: TGTGCCAGCAGTTTAGGCCGGGACCCCATACATACGCAGTATTTT.